This is a list of T cell receptor beta chains from one sample in a study of T and B cells in COVID-19 patients. TCRdb itself ran the multiplex PCR reads through MiXCR, one entry per CDR3 protein. The table records hundreds of distinct CDR3 sequences, more than 20% of them present only once. Material: blood. All receptors derive from a human donor with active COVID-19. The CDR3 runs from the conserved cysteine through the conserved F or W. The D gene is left open where the match is weak. Size is stated as once, few, many, or a class for an expanded clone.

medium-sized TRBJ2-7 TRBD2 TRBV5-1 CASSSQTSGGSYEQYF TGCGCCAGCAGCTCCCAGACTAGCGGGGGTAGCTACGAGCAGTACTTC
medium-sized TRBJ2-3 TRBD2 TRBV2 CASSDWEDGGRMGTDTQYF TGTGCCAGCAGTGATTGGGAGGATGGCGGGAGGATGGGCACAGATACGCAGTATTTT
medium-sized TRBJ2-5 TRBD2 TRBV28 CASSLWTSGIAQETQYF TGTGCCAGCAGTTTATGGACTAGCGGGATAGCTCAAGAGACCCAGTACTTC
few TRBJ2-3 TRBD2 TRBV28 CASSAASGRADTQYF TGTGCCAGCAGTGCCGCTAGCGGGAGAGCAGATACGCAGTATTTT
medium-sized TRBJ1-2 NA TRBV14 CASSQDLGSHGYTF TGTGCCAGCAGCCAAGATCTCGGATCCCATGGCTACACCTTC
large TRBJ2-7 TRBD1 TRBV18 CASSPPGQGGEQYF TGTGCCAGCTCACCACCAGGACAGGGTGGCGAGCAGTACTTC
large TRBJ2-7 NA TRBV27 CASSLIGQPYEQYF TGTGCCAGCAGTTTAATAGGGCAGCCCTACGAGCAGTACTTC
medium-sized TRBJ1-6 TRBD1 TRBV10-3 CAIRLGQGPNSPLHF TGTGCCATCAGACTTGGACAGGGACCAAATTCACCCCTCCACTTT
large TRBJ2-7 NA TRBV13 CASSLEGQSPYEQYF TGTGCCAGCAGCTTAGAAGGACAGTCTCCCTACGAGCAGTACTTC
large TRBJ1-1 NA TRBV7-6 CASSLEHGGLRDTEAFF TGTGCCAGCAGCTTAGAGCATGGGGGCCTTCGGGACACTGAAGCTTTCTTT
medium-sized TRBJ1-5 NA TRBV6-2/TRBV6-3 CASSWTNSNQPQHF TGTGCCAGCAGCTGGACAAATAGCAATCAGCCCCAGCATTTT
large TRBJ2-1 TRBD2 TRBV6-2/TRBV6-3 CASSYSRLARNNEQFF TGTGCCAGCAGTTACTCGAGACTAGCTCGGAACAATGAGCAGTTCTTC
large TRBJ2-1 NA TRBV12-3/TRBV12-4 CASSSGTIGPFF TGTGCCAGCAGTTCCGGGACGATAGGACCGTTCTTC